The 12 T cell receptor beta chains presented below share a single source sample, sequenced in a study of identical twins. TCRdb analysed the 5' RACE reads with MiXCR anew, one entry per CDR3 protein. Of around 250,000 distinct CDR3 sequences in the sample, roughly 13% were seen once. The sample also formed part of further work on yellow fever vaccine responses in identical twins.

The sequencing input was memory (CD45RO+) T cells sorted from blood. The receptors were sampled from a young woman in good health.

The V gene is TRBV11-2, the J gene TRBJ2-6; D is tentatively TRBD1 or TRBD2 (5 bases each). Germline CDR1 SGHAT, CDR2 FQNNGV. The CDR3 runs to 18 residues. V lost 5 bases and J 2 bases, leaving 19 bases between the germline ends. The CDR3 loop reads CASSRDPVGLAGANVLTF. The CDR3 coding sequence is TGTGCCAGCAGCCGGGACCCTGTGGGTTTAGCTGGGGCCAACGTCCTGACTTTC.

This clonotype was seen a few times. This rearrangement joins TRBV20-1 to TRBJ1-6; D is unclear. The germline gives CDR1 DFQATT, CDR2 SNEGSKA (reference sequence). CDR3 length: 15 amino acids. V was shortened by 0 bases and J by 9 bases, with 15 bases between the two germline ends. The CDR3, as DNA: TGCAGTGCTAGAGATAGGACCTCTCAAAGTTCACCCCTCCACTTT. This translates into CSARDRTSQSSPLHF.

The table lists this clonotype with many counts. This chain joins TRBV5-1 and TRBJ2-7, with 10 bases identical to TRBD1. The V and J ends lost 5 bases and 2 bases, in that order; junction bases with no gene match: 1. The germline gives CDR1 SGHRS, CDR2 YFSETQ. The CDR3 has 13 residues. CDR3 in amino acids: CASRGTGAYEQYF. DNA for the CDR3: TGCGCCAGCAGGGGGACAGGGGCCTACGAGCAGTACTTC.

This chain uses TRBV5-1 with TRBJ2-7; D is perhaps TRBD2 (6 bases). Germline loops: CDR1 SGHRS, CDR2 YFSETQ. The ends were cut back, 4 bases at V and 3 bases at J, with 23 bases in the middle. The CDR3 spans 17 residues. The CDR3 protein is CASSPLDGRGNDYEQYF. In DNA form, the CDR3 reads TGCGCCAGCAGCCCCCTTGACGGGCGCGGGAACGACTACGAGCAGTACTTC.

This clonotype was observed many times. The chain is built from TRBV7-2 and TRBJ2-1, with D possibly matching TRBD1 (6 bases). The germline CDR1 and CDR2 sequences are SGHTA and FQGNSA. V was clipped by 0 bases and J by 7 bases, with 10 bases between them. The CDR3 covers 14 residues. This CDR3 reads CASSLAGRGNEQFF. Here the CDR3 DNA reads TGTGCCAGCAGCTTAGCTGGCAGGGGTAATGAGCAGTTCTTC.

This chain links TRBV3-1 with TRBJ2-7; the match to TRBD1 covers 7 bases. Germline V gene data show CDR1 as LGHDT and CDR2 as YNNKEL (reference sequence). V lost 4 bases and J lost 0; bases outside the gene matches: 6. The CDR3 is made up of 15 amino acids. CDR3 region: CASSLRTGISYEQYF. In nucleotides, the CDR3 is TGTGCCAGCAGCCTCAGGACAGGAATCTCCTACGAGCAGTACTTC.

This clonotype has a handful of counts. This chain joins TRBV20-1 and TRBJ2-3, with 8 positions matching TRBD2. This CDR3 has 15 amino acids. CDR1 and CDR2 (germline): DFQATT, SNEGSKA (reference sequence). J gave up 2 bases and V 4 bases, and 8 bases lay outside the gene matches. CDR3 sequence: CSATDRLATTDTQYF. The CDR3 bases are TGCAGTGCTACCGACAGACTAGCGACCACAGATACGCAGTATTTT.

The chain carries TRBV20-1 and TRBJ2-1; no clear D gene. The germline V gene has CDR1 DFQATT and CDR2 SNEGSKA (reference sequence). This CDR3 contains 14 residues. V dropped 4 bases and J dropped 4 bases, with 14 bases sitting between them. The CDR3 reads CSAIRLRTYNEQFF. The CDR3 coding sequence is TGCAGTGCTATCCGACTGAGAACTTACAATGAGCAGTTCTTC.

This clonotype was detected ten times or more. The chain uses TRBV9 and TRBJ2-1, with TRBD1 identical over 7 bases. This CDR3 comprises 15 residues. Losses at the gene ends were 1 base for V and 8 bases for J; bases not matched to a gene: 9. Germline values: CDR1 SGDLS, CDR2 YYNGEE. CDR3 in amino acids: CASSVKDRSWDEQFF. CDR3 bases: TGTGCCAGCAGCGTAAAGGACAGGTCTTGGGATGAGCAGTTCTTC.

The chain employs TRBV20-1 and TRBJ2-7; D remains unclear. In germline, CDR1 is DFQATT, CDR2 SNEGSKA (reference sequence). V lost 0 bases and J lost 2, with 14 bases in between. The CDR3 consists of 15 residues. The CDR3 DNA is TGCAGTGCTAGAGATCCTACAGCCCACCCCTACGAGCAGTACTTC. This gives the protein CSARDPTAHPYEQYF.

The chain employs TRBV7-2 and TRBJ2-5; 8 bases line up with TRBD2. After removal of 5 bases from V and 2 bases from J, the junction contained 10 bases not matched to a gene. Germline CDR1 and CDR2: SGHTA and FQGNSA. The CDR3 has 16 residues. The CDR3 nucleotides are TGTGCCAGCAGCCTAGGACTAGCCCTTCAACAAGAGACCCAGTACTTC. It encodes CASSLGLALQQETQYF. Looking up the rest from reference TRBV7-2 and TRBJ2-5 gives the full variable domain: GAGVSQSPSNKVTEKGKDVELRCDPISGHTALYWYRQSLGQGLEFLIYFQGNSAPDKSGLPSDRFSAERTGGSVSTLTIQRTQQEDSAVYLCASSLGLALQQETQYFGPGTRLLVL.

The CDR3 region is CASSLGQGYYGYTF. Written as DNA, the CDR3 is TGCGCCAGCAGCTTGGGACAGGGCTACTATGGCTACACCTTC. The rearrangement uses TRBV5-1 and TRBJ1-2, with 7 bases matching TRBD1. Germline CDR1 and CDR2: SGHRS and YFSETQ. The J segment lost 3 bases and the V segment lost 0 bases, leaving 2 bases of the junction unmatched. CDR3 length: 14 amino acids.